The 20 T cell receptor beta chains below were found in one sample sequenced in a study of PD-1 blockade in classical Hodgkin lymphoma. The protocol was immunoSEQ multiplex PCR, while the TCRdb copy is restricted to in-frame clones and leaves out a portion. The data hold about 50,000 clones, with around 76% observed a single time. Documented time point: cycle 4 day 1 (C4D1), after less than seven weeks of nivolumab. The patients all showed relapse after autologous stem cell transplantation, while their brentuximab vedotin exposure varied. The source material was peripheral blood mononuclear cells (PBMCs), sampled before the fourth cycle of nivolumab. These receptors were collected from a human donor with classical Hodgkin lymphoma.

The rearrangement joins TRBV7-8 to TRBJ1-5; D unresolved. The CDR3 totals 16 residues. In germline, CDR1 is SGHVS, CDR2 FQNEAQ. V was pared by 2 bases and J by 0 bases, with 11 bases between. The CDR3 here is CASSLRAVYSNQPQHF. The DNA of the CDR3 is TGTGCCAGCAGCTTAAGGGCGGTCTATAGCAATCAGCCCCAGCATTTT.

The CDR3 DNA sequence: TGTGCCAGCAGCCCGAGACTAGCGGGGTCCTCGTACAATGAGCAGTTCTTC. It encodes CASSPRLAGSSYNEQFF. The genes are TRBV7-9 and TRBJ2-1, with 11 bases that match TRBD2. The J segment lost 4 bases and the V segment lost 5 bases, leaving 10 bases of the junction unmatched. Germline V lookup: CDR1 SEHNR, CDR2 FQNEAQ (reference sequence). The CDR3 sequence is 17 residues long.

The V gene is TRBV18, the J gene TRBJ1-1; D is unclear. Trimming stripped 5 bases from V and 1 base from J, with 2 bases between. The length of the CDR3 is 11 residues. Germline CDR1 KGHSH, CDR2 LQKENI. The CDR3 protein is CASSANTEAFF. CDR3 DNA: TGTGCCAGCTCAGCGAACACTGAAGCTTTCTTT.

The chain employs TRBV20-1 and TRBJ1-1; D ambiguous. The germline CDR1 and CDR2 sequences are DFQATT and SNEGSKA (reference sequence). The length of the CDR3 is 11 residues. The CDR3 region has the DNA TGCAGGGGGAGCTCAAACACTGAAGCTTTCTTT. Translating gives CRGSSNTEAFF.

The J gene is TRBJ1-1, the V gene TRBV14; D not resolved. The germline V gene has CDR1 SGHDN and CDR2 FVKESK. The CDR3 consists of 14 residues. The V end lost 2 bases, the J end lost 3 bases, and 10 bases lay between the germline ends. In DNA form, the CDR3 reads TGTGCCAGCAGCCAAACGTCCAGTTACACTGAAGCTTTCTTT. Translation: CASSQTSSYTEAFF.

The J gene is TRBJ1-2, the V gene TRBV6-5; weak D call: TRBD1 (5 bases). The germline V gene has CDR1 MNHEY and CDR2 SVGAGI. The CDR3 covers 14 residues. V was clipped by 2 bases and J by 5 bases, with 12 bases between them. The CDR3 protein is CASSYGTGRYGYTF. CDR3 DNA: TGTGCCAGCAGTTACGGAACAGGAAGATATGGCTACACCTTC.

The CDR3 DNA reads TGTGCCAGCAGCCGGACAGGGGGGGGAGTTACTGAAGCTTTCTTT. This translates into CASSRTGGGVTEAFF. The chain joins TRBV11-1 to TRBJ1-1, with TRBD1 identical over 10 bases. The CDR3 covers 15 residues. J gave up 5 bases and V 5 bases, and 8 bases lay outside the gene matches. Germline V gives CDR1 SGHAT, CDR2 FQDESV (reference sequence).

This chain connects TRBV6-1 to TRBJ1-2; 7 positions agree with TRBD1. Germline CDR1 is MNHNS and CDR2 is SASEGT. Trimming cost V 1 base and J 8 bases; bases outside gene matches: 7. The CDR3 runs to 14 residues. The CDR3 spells CASSEGRGPEGYTF. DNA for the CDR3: TGTGCCAGCAGTGAAGGGAGGGGGCCGGAGGGCTACACCTTC.

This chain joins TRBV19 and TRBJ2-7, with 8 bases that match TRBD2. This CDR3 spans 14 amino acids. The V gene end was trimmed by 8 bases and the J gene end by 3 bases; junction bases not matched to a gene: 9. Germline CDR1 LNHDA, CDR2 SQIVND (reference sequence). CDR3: CASSRAGAGYEQYF. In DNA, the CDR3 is TGTGCCAGTTCCCGAGCGGGGGCTGGCTACGAGCAGTACTTC.

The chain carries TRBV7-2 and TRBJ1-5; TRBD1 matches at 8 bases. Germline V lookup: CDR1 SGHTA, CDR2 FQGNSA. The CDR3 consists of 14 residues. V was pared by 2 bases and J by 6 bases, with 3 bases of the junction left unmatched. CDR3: CASSLQGAIQPQHF. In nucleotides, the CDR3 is TGTGCCAGCAGCTTACAGGGGGCGATTCAGCCCCAGCATTTT.

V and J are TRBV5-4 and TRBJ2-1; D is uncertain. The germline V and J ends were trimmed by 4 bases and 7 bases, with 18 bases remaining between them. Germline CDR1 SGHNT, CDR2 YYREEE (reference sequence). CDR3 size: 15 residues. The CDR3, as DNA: TGTGCCAGCAGCCGTGGAACTTCTTTCCAGAATGAGCAGTTCTTC. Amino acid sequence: CASSRGTSFQNEQFF. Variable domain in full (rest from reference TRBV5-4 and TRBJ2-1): ETGVTQSPTHLIKTRGQQVTLRCSSQSGHNTVSWYQQALGQGPQFIFQYYREEENGRGNFPPRFSGLQFPNYSSELNVNALELDDSALYLCASSRGTSFQNEQFFGPGTRLTVL.

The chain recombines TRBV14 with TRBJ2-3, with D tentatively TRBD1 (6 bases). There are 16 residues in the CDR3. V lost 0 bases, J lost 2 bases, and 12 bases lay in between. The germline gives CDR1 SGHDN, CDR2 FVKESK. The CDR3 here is CASSQERGTYTDTQYF. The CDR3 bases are TGTGCCAGCAGCCAAGAGAGGGGGACGTACACAGATACGCAGTATTTT.

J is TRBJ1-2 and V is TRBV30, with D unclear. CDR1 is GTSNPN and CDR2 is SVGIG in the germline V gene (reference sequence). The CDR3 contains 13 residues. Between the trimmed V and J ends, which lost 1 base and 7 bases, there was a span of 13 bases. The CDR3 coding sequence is TGTGCCTGGAGTGGACAAGGGTTAAGTGGCTACACCTTC. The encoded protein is CAWSGQGLSGYTF.

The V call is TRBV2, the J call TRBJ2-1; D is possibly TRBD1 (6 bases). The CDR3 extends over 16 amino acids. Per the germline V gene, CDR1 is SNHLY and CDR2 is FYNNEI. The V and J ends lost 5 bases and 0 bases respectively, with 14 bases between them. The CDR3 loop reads CASSFQGYSSYNEQFF. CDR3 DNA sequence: TGTGCCAGCAGTTTTCAGGGGTACAGCTCCTACAATGAGCAGTTCTTC.

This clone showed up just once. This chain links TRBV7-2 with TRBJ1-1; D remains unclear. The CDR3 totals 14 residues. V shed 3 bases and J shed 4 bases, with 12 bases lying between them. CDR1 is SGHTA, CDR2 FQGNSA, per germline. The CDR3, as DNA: TGTGCCAGCAGCTTGGACCTCGGGAGCACTGAAGCTTTCTTT. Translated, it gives CASSLDLGSTEAFF. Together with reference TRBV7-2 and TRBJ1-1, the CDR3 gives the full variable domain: GAGVSQSPSNKVTEKGKDVELRCDPISGHTALYWYRQSLGQGLEFLIYFQGNSAPDKSGLPSDRFSAERTGGSVSTLTIQRTQQEDSAVYLCASSLDLGSTEAFFGQGTRLTVV.

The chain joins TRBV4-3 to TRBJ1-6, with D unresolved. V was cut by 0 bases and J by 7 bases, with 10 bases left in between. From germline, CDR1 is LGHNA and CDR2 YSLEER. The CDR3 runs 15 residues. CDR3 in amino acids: CASSQESAENSPLHF. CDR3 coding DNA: TGCGCCAGCAGCCAAGAGTCGGCAGAGAATTCACCCCTCCACTTT.

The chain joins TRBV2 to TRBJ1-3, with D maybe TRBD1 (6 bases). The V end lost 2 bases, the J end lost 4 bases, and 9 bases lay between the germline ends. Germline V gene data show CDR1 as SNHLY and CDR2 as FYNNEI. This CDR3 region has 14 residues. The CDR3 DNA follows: TGTGCCAGCAGTGAACAGGGGCAGGGAAACACCATATATTTT. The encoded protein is CASSEQGQGNTIYF.

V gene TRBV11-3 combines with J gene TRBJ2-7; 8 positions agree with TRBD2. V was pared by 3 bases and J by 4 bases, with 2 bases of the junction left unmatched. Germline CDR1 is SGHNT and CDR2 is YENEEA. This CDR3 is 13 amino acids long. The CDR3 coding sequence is TGTGCCAGCAGCTTTCGGGAGGGATACGAGCAGTACTTC. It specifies CASSFREGYEQYF. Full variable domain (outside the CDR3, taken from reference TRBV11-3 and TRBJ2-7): EAGVVQSPRYKIIEKKQPVAFWCNPISGHNTLYWYLQNLGQGPELLIRYENEEAVDDSQLPKDRFSAERLKGVDSTLKIQPAELGDSAVYLCASSFREGYEQYFGPGTRLTVT.

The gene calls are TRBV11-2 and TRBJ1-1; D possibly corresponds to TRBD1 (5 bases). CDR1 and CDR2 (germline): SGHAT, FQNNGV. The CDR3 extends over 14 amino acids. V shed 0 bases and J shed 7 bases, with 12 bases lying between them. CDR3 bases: TGTGCCAGCAGCTTAGAGAGAGGGGTGGATGAAGCTTTCTTT. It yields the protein CASSLERGVDEAFF. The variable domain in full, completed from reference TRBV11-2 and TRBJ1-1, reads EAGVAQSPRYKIIEKRQSVAFWCNPISGHATLYWYQQILGQGPKLLIQFQNNGVVDDSQLPKDRFSAERLKGVDSTLKIQPAKLEDSAVYLCASSLERGVDEAFFGQGTRLTVV.

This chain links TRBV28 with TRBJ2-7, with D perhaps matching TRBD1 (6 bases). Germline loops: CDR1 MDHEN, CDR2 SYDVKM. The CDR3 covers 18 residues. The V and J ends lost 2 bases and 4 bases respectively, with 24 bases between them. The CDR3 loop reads CASSLSVWGQTGVYEQYF. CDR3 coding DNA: TGTGCCAGCAGTTTAAGCGTTTGGGGACAAACCGGAGTGTACGAGCAGTACTTC.